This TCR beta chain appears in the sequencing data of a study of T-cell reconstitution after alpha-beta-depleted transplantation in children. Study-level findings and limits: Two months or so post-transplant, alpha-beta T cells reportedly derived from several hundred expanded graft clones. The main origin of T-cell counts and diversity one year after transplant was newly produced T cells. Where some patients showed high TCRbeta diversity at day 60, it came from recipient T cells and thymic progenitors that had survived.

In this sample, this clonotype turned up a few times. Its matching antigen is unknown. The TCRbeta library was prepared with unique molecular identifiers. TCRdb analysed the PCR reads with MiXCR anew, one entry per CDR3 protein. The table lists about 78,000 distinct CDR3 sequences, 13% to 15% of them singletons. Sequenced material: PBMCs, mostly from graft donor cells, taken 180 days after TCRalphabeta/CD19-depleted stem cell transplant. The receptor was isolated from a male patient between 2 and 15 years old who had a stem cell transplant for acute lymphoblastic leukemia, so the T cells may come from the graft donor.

CDR3 sequence: CASSARGRDEQYF. The DNA of the CDR3 is TGTGCCAGCAGCGCTAGGGGGAGGGACGAGCAGTACTTC. This chain links TRBV7-6 with TRBJ2-7; weak D call: TRBD2 (7 bases). CDR3 length: 13 residues. The germline V gene encodes CDR1 SGHVS and CDR2 FNYEAQ. V dropped 5 bases and J dropped 5 bases, with 13 bases sitting between them. Full variable domain (missing parts from reference TRBV7-6 and TRBJ2-7): GAGVSQSPRYKVTKRGQDVALRCDPISGHVSLYWYRQALGQGPEFLTYFNYEAQQDKSGLPNDRFSAERPEGSISTLTIQRTEQRDSAMYRCASSARGRDEQYFGPGTRLTVT.